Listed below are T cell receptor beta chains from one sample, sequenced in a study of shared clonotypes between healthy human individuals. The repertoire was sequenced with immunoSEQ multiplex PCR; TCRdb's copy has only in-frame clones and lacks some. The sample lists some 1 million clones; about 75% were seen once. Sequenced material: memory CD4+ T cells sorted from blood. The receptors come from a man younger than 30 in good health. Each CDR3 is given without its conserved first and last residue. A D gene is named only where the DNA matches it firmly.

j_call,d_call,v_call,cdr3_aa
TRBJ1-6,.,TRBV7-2,ASSLSGAGNSPLH
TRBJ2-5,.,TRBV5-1,ASSLEAARETQY
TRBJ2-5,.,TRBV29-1,SVGEGEETQY
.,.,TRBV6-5,ASSYSFGGNEQY
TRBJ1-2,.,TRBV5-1,ASSQDTAGYT
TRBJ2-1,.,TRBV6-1,ASSEAGNNEQF
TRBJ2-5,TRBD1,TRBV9,ASSAGQGQETQY
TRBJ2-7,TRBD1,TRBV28,ASSRTGTYEQY
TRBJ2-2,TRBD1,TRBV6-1,ASSPGQGRTGELF
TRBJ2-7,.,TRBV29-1,SVVVSSYEQY
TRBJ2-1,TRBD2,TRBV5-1,ASSLTSTSGDLGEQF
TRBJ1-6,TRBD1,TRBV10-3,AISERTGNNSPLH
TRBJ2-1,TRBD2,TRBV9,ASSVGLAGDRTYNEQF
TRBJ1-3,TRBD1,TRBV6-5,ASRRGLMTGNTIY
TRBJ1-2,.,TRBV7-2,ASSSNYGYT
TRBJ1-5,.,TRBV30,AWSMGGPGDQPQH
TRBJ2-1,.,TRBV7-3,ASSQDGGTYNEQF
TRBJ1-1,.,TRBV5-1,ASTPILGLTEAF
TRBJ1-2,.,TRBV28,ASSPAGLYGYT
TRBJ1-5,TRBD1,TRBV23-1,ASSPTSDRGVEGSQPQH
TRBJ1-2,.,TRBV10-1,PSTARRAGWGGHGYT
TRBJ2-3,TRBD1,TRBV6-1,ASSEVAGGRTDTQY
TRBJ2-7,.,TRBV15,ATSRDGNEQY
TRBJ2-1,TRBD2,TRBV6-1,ASSFTSGRGNEQF
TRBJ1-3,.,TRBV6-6,ASSSPSSGNTIY
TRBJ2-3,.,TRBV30,AWSPGGIDTQY
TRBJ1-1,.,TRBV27,ASSLSLNTEAF
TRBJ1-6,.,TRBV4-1,ASSQETRGTPLH
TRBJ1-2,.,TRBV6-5,ASSYNRGRYYGYT
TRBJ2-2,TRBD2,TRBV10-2,ASSESGSITGELF
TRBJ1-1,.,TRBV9,ASSVAPGGTNTEAF
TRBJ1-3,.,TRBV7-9,ASSLEAGNTIY
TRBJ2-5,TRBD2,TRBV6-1,ASSEATSGGQETQY
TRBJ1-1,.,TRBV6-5,ASSLSRVAEAF
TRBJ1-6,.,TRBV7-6,ASSFDRFGGNSPLH
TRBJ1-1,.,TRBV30,AWSWGGGTEAF
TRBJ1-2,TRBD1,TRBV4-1,ASSQVPGQGARGYT
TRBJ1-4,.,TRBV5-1,ASSLGTKSEKLF
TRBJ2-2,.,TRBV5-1,ASRPGTLSTGELF
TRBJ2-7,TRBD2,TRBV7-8,ASSLGTSGIPGEQY
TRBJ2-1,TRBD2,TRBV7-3,ASSLSSGNYNEQF
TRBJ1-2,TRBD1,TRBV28,ASGTGTYGYT
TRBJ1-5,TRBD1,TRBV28,ASSPSLDRGGQPQH
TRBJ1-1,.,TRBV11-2,ASSFEGVGTEAF
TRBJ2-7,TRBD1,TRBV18,ASSPQGQGYEQY